This TCR beta chain emerged from a study of blood T cell repertoires in COVID-19. On the study more broadly: The origin of the acute and convalescent COVID-19 samples was the United States, Italy and Spain. T cells, B-cell-depleted T cells, or PBMCs supplied cDNA or gDNA.

CDR3 length: 15 residues. Trimming stripped 3 bases from V and 5 bases from J, with 16 bases between. Germline CDR1 reads PRHDT; CDR2 reads FYEKMQ (reference sequence). Original handling: Estimated nucleated cell counts came from reference gene primer amplification. Produced via immunoSEQ multiplex PCR; TCRdb's table is partial and in-frame only. The V and J calls and the clone size are those of that table, but D and trimming were determined from the DNA. The sample carries around 320,000 clones, 85% recorded once. The chain is built from TRBV13 and TRBJ1-2, with D possibly matching TRBD1 (6 bases). Sequenced: peripheral blood. The TCR originated in a human donor in a cohort sampled during active COVID-19. The CDR3 sequence is CASSLGLRGGYGYTF. As DNA, the CDR3 is TGTGCCAGCAGCTTGGGATTGCGAGGGGGTTATGGCTACACCTTC.